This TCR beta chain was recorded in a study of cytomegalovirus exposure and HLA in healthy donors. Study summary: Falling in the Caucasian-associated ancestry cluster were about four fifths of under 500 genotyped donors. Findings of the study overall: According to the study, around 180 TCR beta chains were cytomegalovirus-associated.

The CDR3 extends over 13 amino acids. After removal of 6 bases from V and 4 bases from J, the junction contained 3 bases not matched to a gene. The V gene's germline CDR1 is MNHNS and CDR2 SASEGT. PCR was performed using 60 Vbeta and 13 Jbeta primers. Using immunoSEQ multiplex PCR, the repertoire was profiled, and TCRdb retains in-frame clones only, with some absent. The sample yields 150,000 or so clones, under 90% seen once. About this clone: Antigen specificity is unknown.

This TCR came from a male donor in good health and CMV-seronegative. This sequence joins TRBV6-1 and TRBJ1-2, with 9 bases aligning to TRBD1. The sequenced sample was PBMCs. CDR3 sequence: CASRGDRVYGYTF. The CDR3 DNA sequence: TGTGCCAGCAGGGGGGACAGGGTCTATGGCTACACCTTC.